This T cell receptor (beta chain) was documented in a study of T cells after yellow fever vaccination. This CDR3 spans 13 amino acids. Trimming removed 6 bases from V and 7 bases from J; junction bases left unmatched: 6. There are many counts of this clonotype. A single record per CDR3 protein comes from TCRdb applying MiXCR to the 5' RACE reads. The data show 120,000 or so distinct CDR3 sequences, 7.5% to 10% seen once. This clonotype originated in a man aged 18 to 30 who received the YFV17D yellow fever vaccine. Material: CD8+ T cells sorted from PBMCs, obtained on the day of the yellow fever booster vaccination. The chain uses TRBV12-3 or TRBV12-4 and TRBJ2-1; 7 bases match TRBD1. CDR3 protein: CASRQTTGNEQFF. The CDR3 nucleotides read TGTGCCAGCAGACAGACGACAGGGAATGAGCAGTTCTTC.